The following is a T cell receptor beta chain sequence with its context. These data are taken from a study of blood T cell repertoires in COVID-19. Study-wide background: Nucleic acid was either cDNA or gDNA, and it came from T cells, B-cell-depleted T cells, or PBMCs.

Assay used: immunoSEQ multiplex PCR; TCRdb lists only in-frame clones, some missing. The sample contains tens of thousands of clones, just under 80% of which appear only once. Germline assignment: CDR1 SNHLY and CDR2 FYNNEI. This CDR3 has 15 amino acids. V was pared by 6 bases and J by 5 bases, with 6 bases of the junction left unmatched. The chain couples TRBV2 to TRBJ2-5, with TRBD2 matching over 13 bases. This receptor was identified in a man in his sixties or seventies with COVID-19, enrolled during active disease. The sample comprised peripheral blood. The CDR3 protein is CASRTGLAGYETQYF. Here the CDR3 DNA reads TGTGCCAGCAGGACGGGACTAGCGGGGTATGAGACCCAGTACTTC.